The subject of this entry is one T cell receptor (beta chain). This entry belongs to a study of blood T cell repertoires in COVID-19. Overall study: Italy, Spain and the United States were the sources of the convalescent and acute COVID-19 samples. From T cells, B-cell-depleted T cells, or PBMCs came the material, which was cDNA or gDNA.

V was clipped by 4 bases and J by 1 base; unmatched bases: 5. Per germline, CDR1 MRHNA and CDR2 SNTAGT. The CDR3 extends over 15 amino acids. Profiled with immunoSEQ multiplex PCR; TCRdb holds only in-frame clones, not every one. This sample has 150,000 to 200,000 clones; approximately 86% occur once, and the top ten carry 7%. The chain joins TRBV6-4 to TRBJ2-3; 7 nucleotides align to TRBD2. The source material was peripheral blood. This TCR came from an elderly woman in a cohort sampled during active or convalescent COVID-19. CDR3 sequence reads: CASSVSGRRTDTQYF. The CDR3 region has the DNA TGTGCCAGCAGTGTTAGCGGGCGTCGCACAGATACGCAGTATTTT.